This T cell receptor beta chain came from a study of shared clonotypes between healthy human individuals. Overall study results and limits: Rarefaction analysis demonstrated incomplete sorted-subset sequencing notwithstanding large depth. When compared with the clonotypes that were shared by all four sorted-subset donors, the non-shared clonotypes turned out to have lower generation probabilities. What limited the represented genetic and exposure-history diversity was the small number of donors. Only blood underwent sampling, and tissue repertoires likely differ.

This CDR3 is built from 15 residues. V lost 3 bases and J lost 0; bases outside the gene matches: 2. Germline values: CDR1 SGHRS, CDR2 YFSETQ. Assay used: immunoSEQ multiplex PCR; TCRdb lists only in-frame clones, some missing. This table holds 550,000 to 700,000 clones, around three quarters found once. Worth noting for this clone: What it binds is not known.

This sequence originates from a woman in her twenties or thirties in good health. The rearrangement joins TRBV5-1 to TRBJ1-3; 8 bases match TRBD1. Sequencing input: memory CD4+ T cells sorted from blood. Subset of the sample: CD45RA-negative fraction. The CDR3 region has the DNA TGCGCCAGCAGCTCCGACAGGGGCTCTGGAAACACCATATATTTT. Its protein is CASSSDRGSGNTIYF.